The rows below give T cell receptor beta chains drawn from one sample of a study of PD-L1 blockade in urothelial cancer. Sequenced by immunoSEQ multiplex PCR; TCRdb stores in-frame clones only, minus some. The table shows about 57,000 clones, with about four fifths occurring only once. Sequencing used PBMCs, obtained around atezolizumab (anti-PD-L1) treatment. The receptors stem from a man in his sixties or seventies with urothelial cancer. Each CDR3 is given with its conserved first and last residue. D genes are given only for firm matches. Clone size, where shown, is once, few, many, or a class for clones that have expanded.

D,J,size,V,DNA,CDR3
NA,TRBJ2-6,NA,TRBV7-2,TGTGCCAGCAGCCCTCATTCGACAGTGGTCTCTGGGGCCAACGTCCTGACTTTC,CASSPHSTVVSGANVLTF
NA,TRBJ2-4,NA,TRBV2,TGTGCCAGCGACGGACTAGCCAAAAACATTCAGTACTTC,CASDGLAKNIQYF
TRBD1,TRBJ2-7,NA,TRBV6-1,TGTGCCAGCAGTACGGGACAGGTCTCCTACGAGCAGTACTTC,CASSTGQVSYEQYF
NA,TRBJ2-7,once,TRBV11-2,TGTGCCAGCAGCCAAGACAGGAGTTCCTACGAGCAGTACTTC,CASSQDRSSYEQYF
NA,TRBJ1-2,NA,TRBV4-2,TGTGCCAGCAGCCAAGAGGCCAGGGGCGAAGCTAACTATGGCTACACCTTC,CASSQEARGEANYGYTF
TRBD2,TRBJ2-3,few,TRBV5-1,TGCGCCAGCAGCAGGACTAGCGGGAGGGCAGATACGCAGTATTTT,CASSRTSGRADTQYF
NA,TRBJ2-2,NA,TRBV11-2,TGTGCCAGCAGACCGACAGGGAACACCGGGGAGCTGTTTTTT,CASRPTGNTGELFF
NA,TRBJ1-2,NA,TRBV6-1,TGTGCCAGCAGTGAGGTGCGGGGAGACTATGGCTACACCTTC,CASSEVRGDYGYTF
NA,TRBJ2-3,NA,TRBV5-6,TGTGCCAGCAGCCTGCGGGTAACTGGCACAGATACGCAGTATTTT,CASSLRVTGTDTQYF
NA,TRBJ1-1,NA,TRBV5-4,TGTGCCAGCAGCACCGGGACTCCGAACACTGAAGCTTTCTTT,CASSTGTPNTEAFF
TRBD1,TRBJ1-1,few,TRBV29-1,TGCAGCGTCCTAGGACAGGGAGCCACTGAAGCTTTCTTT,CSVLGQGATEAFF
NA,TRBJ2-3,NA,TRBV20-1,TGCAGTGCTAGGGCCCCGGGGTTCCAGTATTTT,CSARAPGFQYF
NA,TRBJ2-1,NA,TRBV11-3,TGTGCCAGCAGTGTTGCGAGTTACAATGAGCAGTTCTTC,CASSVASYNEQFF
NA,TRBJ2-1,NA,TRBV7-8,TGTGCCAGCAGCTTAAGAGGATGGGATGAGCAGTTCTTC,CASSLRGWDEQFF
NA,TRBJ2-5,NA,TRBV4-1,TGCGCCAGCAGCCAATTCGAGGAGACCCAGTACTTC,CASSQFEETQYF
TRBD1,TRBJ1-2,NA,TRBV11-2,TGTGCCAGCAGCTTTTCCGGGACAGCGGGTGGCTACACCTTC,CASSFSGTAGGYTF
TRBD1,TRBJ1-5,NA,TRBV2,TGTGCCAGCAGTTTAGACAGGGCGGGCAATCAGCCCCAGCATTTT,CASSLDRAGNQPQHF
TRBD1,TRBJ1-6,NA,TRBV19,TGTGCCAGTAGTACACAGGGGAGAGGTTCACCCCTCCACTTT,CASSTQGRGSPLHF
NA,TRBJ1-2,once,TRBV7-9,TGTGCCAGCAGCTTAGATCCCCTGGAGGGCTACACCTTC,CASSLDPLEGYTF
TRBD1,TRBJ2-1,NA,TRBV27,TGTGCCAGCAGTCAATTCCACTGGGACAGGGTCCGGGATGAGCAGTTCTTC,CASSQFHWDRVRDEQFF
TRBD2,TRBJ2-2,NA,TRBV11-3,TGTGCCAGCAGAAGCGGGAGTTTCACCGGGGAGCTGTTTTTT,CASRSGSFTGELFF
NA,TRBJ1-2,NA,TRBV18,TGTGCCAGCTCACCAAATTCGTATAACTATGGCTACACCTTC,CASSPNSYNYGYTF
TRBD1,TRBJ1-1,NA,TRBV11-2,TGTGCCAGCAGCATCGGGACAGGGAACACTGAAGCTTTCTTT,CASSIGTGNTEAFF
TRBD1,TRBJ2-7,once,TRBV29-1,TGCAGCGTAGCGACAGGGGGCGCGTACGAGCAGTACTTC,CSVATGGAYEQYF
NA,TRBJ2-7,once,TRBV5-1,TGCGCCAGCAGCTTACGGGGATCTCCCTACGAGCAGTACTTC,CASSLRGSPYEQYF
NA,TRBJ2-3,few,TRBV11-2,TGTGCCAGCAGCCCAAGCACAGATACGCAGTATTTT,CASSPSTDTQYF
NA,TRBJ2-3,NA,TRBV7-2,TGTGCCAGCAGCTCGACTGTGATCTCTAGCACAGATACGCAGTATTTT,CASSSTVISSTDTQYF
TRBD2,TRBJ2-1,NA,TRBV5-4,TGTGCCAGCAGCCGGACTAGCGGGGGGGACAATGAGCAGTTCTTC,CASSRTSGGDNEQFF
NA,TRBJ2-7,NA,TRBV12-5,TGTGCTAGTGCCCTGAATACTGGGCAGCTCGGCTACGAGCAGTACTTC,CASALNTGQLGYEQYF
NA,TRBJ1-1,NA,TRBV30,TGTGCCTGGGGTGGCGGAGTCATGAACACTGAAGCTTTCTTT,CAWGGGVMNTEAFF
NA,TRBJ1-1,NA,TRBV5-1,TGCGCCAGCAGTTTCATCGGGAACACTGAAGCTTTCTTT,CASSFIGNTEAFF
NA,TRBJ2-1,few,TRBV2,TGTGCCAGCAGTGAAGATCGTAGAAATGAGCAGTTCTTC,CASSEDRRNEQFF
NA,TRBJ2-2,NA,TRBV18,TGTGCCAGCTCATTAGGTTGGGGCGAGACCGGGGAGCTGTTTTTT,CASSLGWGETGELFF
NA,TRBJ1-1,NA,TRBV18,TGTGCCAGCTCACCAGCAGGGTCAGGCACTGAAGCTTTCTTT,CASSPAGSGTEAFF
NA,TRBJ1-1,NA,TRBV5-1,TGCGCCAGCAGCTTGGACAGATTGAACACTGAAGCTTTCTTT,CASSLDRLNTEAFF
NA,TRBJ2-3,NA,TRBV9,TGTGCCAGCAGCGTAGTAGCAGGGTTAACAGATACGCAGTATTTT,CASSVVAGLTDTQYF
NA,TRBJ1-5,NA,TRBV7-3,TGTGCCAGCAGCCCTACCGAGGCGGGGGCGGGCCAGCCCCAGCATTTT,CASSPTEAGAGQPQHF